A selection of T cell receptor beta chains follows, all from one sample in a study of T cell responses to AZD1222 COVID-19 vaccine. TCRdb's table, derived via immunoSEQ multiplex PCR, lists solely in-frame clones and lacks some. The repertoire consists of about 260,000 clones, with roughly 93% occurring once and the leading ten covering 0.5% to 0.65%. Sequenced material: peripheral blood, taken on day 0 of AZD1222 vaccination. The origin of the receptors is an adult in good health. Both conserved end residues are part of each CDR3. Each record gives: J gene, V gene, clone size, CDR3 length, D gene, CDR3 protein, CDR3 DNA. The D gene is left open where the match is weak. Clone size appears in some rows only: once, few, many, or a class for an expanded clone.

TRBJ2-3	TRBV27	NA	13	NA	CASSVRGSDTQYF	TGTGCCAGCAGTGTAAGGGGTTCAGATACGCAGTATTTT
TRBJ1-4	TRBV9	NA	13	NA	CASSIGPGGKLFF	TGTGCCAGCAGCATTGGACCCGGCGGAAAACTGTTTTTT
TRBJ2-5	TRBV2	once	12	NA	CASKTGGETQYF	TGTGCCAGCAAGACGGGTGGGGAGACCCAGTACTTC
TRBJ1-1	TRBV4-1	NA	14	NA	CASSWPAQDTEAFF	TGCGCCAGCAGCTGGCCTGCCCAGGACACTGAAGCTTTCTTT
TRBJ2-7	TRBV3-1/TRBV3-2	NA	13	NA	CASSLGASYEQYF	TGTGCCAGCAGTCTAGGGGCGTCGTACGAGCAGTACTTC
TRBJ2-3	TRBV29-1	NA	14	NA	CSAGVERGTDTQYF	TGCAGCGCCGGGGTGGAGCGGGGCACAGATACGCAGTATTTT
TRBJ1-1	TRBV28	NA	15	NA	CASSVARPMNTEAFF	TGTGCCAGCAGCGTTGCTAGGCCAATGAACACTGAAGCTTTCTTT
TRBJ2-1	TRBV19	NA	16	TRBD2	CASRGLAGYGYNEQFF	TGTGCCAGTAGAGGACTAGCGGGATACGGCTACAATGAGCAGTTCTTC
TRBJ2-7	TRBV18	NA	18	TRBD1	CASSPPGTGGLGPYEQYF	TGTGCCAGCTCACCACCGGGGACAGGGGGACTAGGTCCCTACGAGCAGTACTTC
TRBJ1-3	TRBV6-1	NA	16	NA	CASSERRGGTGNTIYF	TGTGCCAGCAGTGAGCGCAGGGGTGGGACCGGGAACACCATATATTTT
TRBJ1-1	TRBV15	NA	14	NA	CATSRAHSNTEAFF	TGTGCCACCAGCAGAGCACACTCGAACACTGAAGCTTTCTTT
TRBJ2-3	TRBV2	NA	15	NA	CASSEGSQGADTQYF	TGTGCCAGCAGTGAAGGGAGCCAGGGAGCAGATACGCAGTATTTT
TRBJ2-1	TRBV3-1/TRBV3-2	NA	13	NA	CASSQDAGGRQFF	TGTGCCAGCAGCCAAGATGCCGGGGGCAGGCAGTTCTTC
TRBJ2-1	TRBV5-1	NA	15	TRBD2	CASSPHSGLYNEQFF	TGCGCCAGCAGCCCTCATAGCGGGCTATACAATGAGCAGTTCTTC
TRBJ2-7	TRBV28	NA	16	NA	CASSSSMARRLYEQYF	TGTGCCAGCAGTTCCTCGATGGCGCGTAGGCTATACGAGCAGTACTTC
TRBJ1-1	TRBV28	once	13	NA	CASSLAANTEAFF	TGTGCCAGCAGTTTGGCAGCGAACACTGAAGCTTTCTTT
TRBJ2-3	TRBV11-2	NA	13	TRBD2	CASGSGSVDTQYF	TGTGCCAGCGGTAGCGGGAGTGTAGATACGCAGTATTTT
TRBJ2-7	TRBV6-6	NA	14	TRBD2	CASSFPGLAREQYF	TGTGCCAGCAGTTTTCCGGGACTAGCGCGCGAGCAGTACTTC
TRBJ2-1	TRBV2	NA	13	NA	CASSEGAVGEQFF	TGTGCCAGCAGTGAGGGGGCCGTCGGTGAGCAGTTCTTC
TRBJ2-2	TRBV3-1/TRBV3-2	NA	16	TRBD2	CASSLRLAGGTGELFF	TGTGCCAGCAGCCTTCGACTAGCGGGGGGAACCGGGGAGCTGTTTTTT
TRBJ1-2	TRBV11-3	NA	10	NA	CASSRGGYTF	TGTGCCAGCAGCCGCGGTGGCTACACCTTC
TRBJ1-3	TRBV28	NA	16	TRBD1	CASSLLGRDSGNTIYF	TGTGCCAGCAGTTTATTGGGCCGGGACAGTGGAAACACCATATATTTT
TRBJ1-1	TRBV6-5	NA	12	NA	CASKNGATEAFF	TGTGCCAGCAAGAACGGGGCAACTGAAGCTTTCTTT
TRBJ2-5	TRBV2	NA	14	NA	CASSRGLTEGAQYF	TGTGCCAGCAGTAGAGGTCTCACCGAAGGGGCCCAGTACTTC
TRBJ2-6	TRBV18	NA	12	NA	CAGSSGANVLTF	TGTGCCGGTAGCTCTGGGGCCAACGTCCTGACTTTC
TRBJ2-2	TRBV19	NA	15	NA	CASSIEGRGTGELFF	TGTGCCAGTAGTATTGAGGGGCGTGGTACCGGGGAGCTGTTTTTT
TRBJ1-6	TRBV5-1	few	14	NA	CASSYENRDSPLHF	TGCGCCAGCAGCTACGAGAACAGGGATTCACCCCTCCACTTT
TRBJ1-1	TRBV6-4	NA	13	NA	CASSDEQNTEAFF	TGTGCCAGCAGTGATGAACAAAACACTGAAGCTTTCTTT
TRBJ1-2	TRBV6-1	NA	12	NA	CASVRQSYGYTF	TGTGCCAGCGTAAGACAGAGCTATGGCTACACCTTC
TRBJ1-3	TRBV19	NA	12	TRBD1	CASTGAGNTIYF	TGTGCCAGCACAGGGGCTGGAAACACCATATATTTT
TRBJ1-1	TRBV7-9	NA	13	NA	CASVRVVDTEAFF	TGTGCCAGCGTCCGGGTAGTCGACACTGAAGCTTTCTTT
TRBJ2-1	TRBV5-1	once	15	TRBD1	CASSSTGERNNEQFF	TGCGCCAGCAGCTCGACAGGGGAGAGAAACAATGAGCAGTTCTTC
TRBJ1-1	TRBV29-1	NA	13	NA	CSVVKGGNTEAFF	TGCAGCGTTGTGAAGGGGGGGAACACTGAAGCTTTCTTT
TRBJ2-1	TRBV5-1	NA	15	NA	CASSSTRSSYNEQFF	TGCGCCAGCAGCTCTACTAGGAGCTCCTACAATGAGCAGTTCTTC
TRBJ2-1	TRBV28	NA	18	TRBD2	CASSPDPATSGRANEQFF	TGTGCCAGCAGTCCCGACCCGGCTACTAGCGGGAGGGCCAATGAGCAGTTCTTC
TRBJ2-7	TRBV11-3	NA	14	NA	CASSSFDKPYEQYF	TGTGCCAGCAGCTCCTTTGACAAGCCCTACGAGCAGTACTTC
TRBJ2-6	TRBV27	NA	18	NA	CASSRNTGISSGANVLTF	TGTGCCAGCAGCAGGAACACAGGGATCAGCTCTGGGGCCAACGTCCTGACTTTC
TRBJ1-1	TRBV6-5	NA	12	NA	CASSSVDGEAFF	TGTGCCAGCAGCTCCGTGGACGGTGAAGCTTTCTTT
TRBJ2-5	TRBV7-2	NA	17	NA	CASSSPLLRLRQETQYF	TGTGCCAGCAGCTCCCCATTATTGCGATTGCGGCAAGAGACCCAGTACTTC
TRBJ2-1	TRBV18	NA	17	NA	CASSPGESGYLYNEQFF	TGTGCCAGCTCACCTGGCGAAAGCGGATACCTGTACAATGAGCAGTTCTTC
TRBJ1-1	TRBV11-2	NA	14	NA	CASSLQGLNTEAFF	TGTGCCAGCAGCTTACAGGGGTTGAACACTGAAGCTTTCTTT
TRBJ1-2	TRBV2	NA	15	NA	CASSEALRADYGYTF	TGTGCCAGCAGTGAAGCGCTTCGTGCGGACTATGGCTACACCTTC
TRBJ1-2	TRBV2	NA	15	NA	CASKNRYLINYGYTF	TGTGCCAGCAAGAACAGGTACCTGATTAACTATGGCTACACCTTC
TRBJ2-3	TRBV4-2	NA	17	NA	CASSQEWRRGATDTQYF	TGTGCCAGCAGCCAAGAGTGGCGGAGGGGGGCCACAGATACGCAGTATTTT
TRBJ2-2	TRBV5-1	NA	15	NA	CASSLGATNTGELFF	TGCGCCAGCAGCTTGGGGGCAACGAACACCGGGGAGCTGTTTTTT
TRBJ2-7	TRBV27	NA	12	NA	CASKDGTYEQYF	TGTGCCAGCAAGGACGGCACCTACGAGCAGTACTTC
TRBJ2-7	TRBV11-3	NA	14	NA	CASSPGGGTYEQYF	TGTGCCAGCAGCCCCGGGGGAGGAACCTACGAGCAGTACTTC
TRBJ1-5	TRBV2	NA	14	NA	CASTDILRDQPQHF	TGTGCCAGTACCGACATTCTTAGAGATCAGCCCCAGCATTTT
TRBJ2-7	TRBV28	NA	15	NA	CASSPDMWGQNEQYF	TGTGCCAGCAGTCCTGACATGTGGGGGCAGAACGAGCAGTACTTC